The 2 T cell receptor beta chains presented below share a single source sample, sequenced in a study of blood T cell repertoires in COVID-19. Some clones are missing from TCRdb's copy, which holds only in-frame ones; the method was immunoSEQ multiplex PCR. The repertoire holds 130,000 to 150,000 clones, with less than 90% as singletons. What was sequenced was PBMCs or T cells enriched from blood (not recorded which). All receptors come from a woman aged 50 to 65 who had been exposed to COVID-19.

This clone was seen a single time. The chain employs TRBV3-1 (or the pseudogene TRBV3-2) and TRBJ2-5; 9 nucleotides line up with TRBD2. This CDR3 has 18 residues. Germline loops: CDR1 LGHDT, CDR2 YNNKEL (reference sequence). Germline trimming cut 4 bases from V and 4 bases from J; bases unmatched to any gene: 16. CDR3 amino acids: CASSLSDSGGSQTETQYF. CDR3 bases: TGTGCCAGCAGCCTAAGTGACAGCGGGGGGTCCCAAACAGAGACCCAGTACTTC.

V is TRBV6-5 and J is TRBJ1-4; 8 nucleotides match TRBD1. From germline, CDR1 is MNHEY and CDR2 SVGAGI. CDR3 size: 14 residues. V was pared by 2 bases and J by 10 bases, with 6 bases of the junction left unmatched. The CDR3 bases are TGTGCCAGCAGTTACGGACAGGGTAACGGAAAACTGTTTTTT. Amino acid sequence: CASSYGQGNGKLFF.